This record looks at one T cell receptor beta chain sequence and its context. This clone has more than one count but fewer than ten. Its antigen specificity is not known. Nothing much larger sits one base from this clone, and base qualities are not available. V sheds 0 bases and J sheds 3 bases, leaving 15 bases between their ends. From cysteine to phenylalanine, the CDR3 is 16 amino acids long. CDR3 DNA only is kept here, 48 bases in frame from base 1. The germline V gene sets CDR1 to MGHRA and CDR2 to YSYEKL. The source of the sample is a study of control samples from healthy donors and cancer patients (dated by TCRdb to about 2020). Library creation used the immunoSEQ multiplex PCR assay. TCRdb took this table from immuneACCESS and kept in-frame rearrangements with V and J called. Such tables lack part of the clones; where checked against another copy, unresolved V genes explain under half of the gap, and the rest is unexplained. The sample table lists more than 110,000 clones, around nine tenths of them with a count of one. About 11% of the sample is in the top ten clones.

The source is a man aged 25 to 40 in good health. The chain uses TRBV4-1 and TRBJ2-7; the D gene is possibly TRBD1 or TRBD2, each agreeing over 5 bases. Material: blood. Here is the DNA: TGCGCCAGCAGCCAAGATTTGGGACGCACGAGCTACGAGCAGTACTTC. This gives the protein CASSQDLGRTSYEQYF.